These 30 T cell receptor beta chains were sequenced from one sample in a study of CD8 T cells in Susac syndrome. RNA in amounts of roughly 0.5 to 1 ug was reverse transcribed with random hexamers. TCRdb reprocessed the immunoSEQ multiplex PCR reads with MiXCR, giving one entry per CDR3 protein. The sample holds around 69,000 distinct CDR3 sequences, nearly 96% seen once. Sequenced: CD4+ T cells from PBMCs. These receptors originate from a human donor with multiple sclerosis.

The chain has TRBV12-3 or TRBV12-4 and TRBJ1-5; D is possibly TRBD1 (5 bases). V was trimmed by 6 bases and J by 7 bases, leaving 13 bases between them. CDR3 size: 13 residues. The DNA for the CDR3 is TGTGCCAGCAGGAGGACGGGGGGGCAGCCCCAGCATTTT. Its protein product is CASRRTGGQPQHF.

The chain couples TRBV28 to TRBJ1-2, with 10 bases matching TRBD1. This CDR3 spans 17 amino acids. Germline CDR1 reads MDHEN; CDR2 reads SYDVKM. The trim removed 1 base at V and 8 bases at J, leaving 13 bases unmatched. For the CDR3, the DNA is TGTGCCAGCAGTTTATTGATATGGGACAGGGGAGGCGGCGGCTACACCTTC. Protein product: CASSLLIWDRGGGGYTF.

J is TRBJ1-1 and V is TRBV18; D not certain. V lost 6 bases and J lost 2, with 7 bases in between. This CDR3 is built from 12 residues. Germline V gene data show CDR1 as KGHSH and CDR2 as LQKENI. The CDR3 reads CASSTINTEAFF. CDR3 DNA sequence: TGTGCCAGCTCCACGATCAACACTGAAGCTTTCTTT. The full variable domain, in which reference TRBV18 and TRBJ1-1 provide the parts outside the CDR3, is NAGVMQNPRHLVRRRGQEARLRCSPMKGHSHVYWYRQLPEEGLKFMVYLQKENIIDESGMPKERFSAEFPKEGPSILRIQQVVRGDSAAYFCASSTINTEAFFGQGTRLTVV.

In this sample, this clonotype turned up once. The chain couples TRBV19 to TRBJ1-6, with a tentative D call TRBD1 (6 bases). Germline V gene lookup returns CDR1 LNHDA and CDR2 SQIVND (reference sequence). Trimming took off 6 bases at V and 7 bases at J, with 16 bases between the two ends. This CDR3 is 15 amino acids long. Here the CDR3 reads CASRKSGQSNSPLHF. CDR3 DNA sequence: TGTGCCAGTAGGAAATCCGGACAGTCAAATTCACCCCTCCACTTT. Full variable domain (outside the CDR3, taken from reference TRBV19 and TRBJ1-6): DGGITQSPKYLFRKEGQNVTLSCEQNLNHDAMYWYRQDPGQGLRLIYYSQIVNDFQKGDIAEGYSVSREKKESFPLTVTSAQKNPTAFYLCASRKSGQSNSPLHFGNGTRLTVT.

The chain combines TRBV12-3 or TRBV12-4 with TRBJ1-3, with unresolved D. This CDR3 spans 11 amino acids. V lost 4 bases, J lost 8 bases, and 6 bases lay in between. The CDR3 reads CASSYTDTIYF. CDR3 coding DNA: TGTGCCAGCAGTTATACGGACACCATATATTTT.

The chain links TRBV20-1 to TRBJ2-1; 11 bases agree with TRBD1. This CDR3 is 14 amino acids long. In germline, CDR1 is DFQATT, CDR2 SNEGSKA (reference sequence). V lost 3 bases, J lost 9 bases, and 7 bases stayed unmatched. The chain's CDR3 is CSARGQGERLEQFF. CDR3 sequence (DNA): TGCAGTGCTAGGGGACAGGGGGAAAGACTTGAGCAGTTCTTC.

V is TRBV19 and J is TRBJ1-2; weak D call: TRBD1 (6 bases). Germline V gives CDR1 LNHDA, CDR2 SQIVND (reference sequence). With 5 bases removed from V and 6 bases from J, the gap between germline ends came to 16 bases. CDR3 length: 14 amino acids. The CDR3 is CASSPTGKEDGYTF. The CDR3 nucleotides read TGTGCCAGTAGTCCGACAGGTAAAGAAGATGGCTACACCTTC.

The chain employs TRBV12-3 or TRBV12-4 and TRBJ2-3, with 8 bases matching TRBD1. This CDR3 is 15 amino acids long. V was clipped by 1 base and J by 2 bases; unmatched bases: 2. CDR3 residues: CASSLGTGYTDTQYF. The CDR3 nucleotides are TGTGCCAGCAGTTTAGGGACAGGGTACACAGATACGCAGTATTTT.

The gene calls are TRBV20-1 and TRBJ2-5; D is uncertain. CDR1 is DFQATT, CDR2 SNEGSKA, per germline (reference sequence). This CDR3 is built from 11 residues. Trimming stripped 3 bases from V and 1 base from J, with 3 bases between. CDR3 sequence reads: CSASRQETQYF. CDR3 nucleotide sequence: TGCAGTGCTAGCCGCCAAGAGACCCAGTACTTC.

The chain links TRBV20-1 to TRBJ2-1; D is uncertain. This CDR3 has 14 amino acids. Looked up from germline, CDR1 is DFQATT and CDR2 is SNEGSKA (reference sequence). V lost 0 bases to trimming and J lost 5 bases, with 11 bases between them. Here the CDR3 DNA reads TGCAGTGCTAGAGATCTAATCACCGACAATGAGCAGTTCTTC. This translates into CSARDLITDNEQFF.

This chain uses TRBV7-2 with TRBJ2-7; D possibly matches TRBD1 or TRBD2 (5 bases each). This CDR3 contains 16 residues. The V end lost 3 bases, the J end lost 2 bases, and 17 bases lay between the germline ends. Germline values: CDR1 SGHTA, CDR2 FQGNSA. The chain's CDR3 is CASSLVAGTAAYEQYF. CDR3 sequence (DNA): TGTGCCAGCAGCTTGGTCGCCGGGACGGCCGCCTACGAGCAGTACTTC.

This chain links TRBV7-2 with TRBJ1-2; D might be TRBD1 (5 bases). V lost 5 bases and J 0 bases, leaving 10 bases between the germline ends. Germline CDR1 SGHTA, CDR2 FQGNSA. The CDR3 is 14 residues long. Written as DNA, the CDR3 is TGTGCCAGCAGCGGGACGGCAGCTAACTATGGCTACACCTTC. It codes for CASSGTAANYGYTF.

The V and J genes are TRBV29-1 and TRBJ1-4; D gene uncertain. The CDR3 is made up of 13 amino acids. Trimming shortened V by 1 base and J by 7 bases, and 10 bases separated the two germline ends. Looked up from germline, CDR1 is SQVTM and CDR2 is ANQGSEA. The chain's CDR3 is CSVEVDPIEKLFF. DNA for the CDR3: TGCAGCGTTGAAGTGGACCCTATTGAAAAACTGTTTTTT.

The V and J genes are TRBV11-3 and TRBJ2-1; no definite D call. The germline CDR1 and CDR2 sequences are SGHNT and YENEEA. V shed 5 bases and J shed 6 bases, with 11 bases lying between them. The CDR3 consists of 13 residues. The CDR3 DNA reads TGTGCCAGCAGCCCTTTCGGTGTCAATGAGCAGTTCTTC. Its protein is CASSPFGVNEQFF.

V is TRBV6-1 and J is TRBJ1-1; no clear D gene. Germline V CDR1 and CDR2: MNHNS, SASEGT. V lost 2 bases and J lost 1, with 5 bases in between. This CDR3 contains 13 residues. The CDR3 coding sequence is TGTGCCAGCAGTGAAAGCAAGAACACTGAAGCTTTCTTT. Its translation: CASSESKNTEAFF.

The chain links TRBV6-1 to TRBJ2-5; D perhaps matches TRBD2 (7 bases). This CDR3 has 16 residues. V was trimmed by 7 bases and J by 5 bases, leaving 23 bases between them. From germline, CDR1 is MNHNS and CDR2 SASEGT. CDR3 protein: CASIYGGATLTETQYF. CDR3 in DNA: TGTGCCAGCATCTATGGGGGGGCCACTCTTACCGAGACCCAGTACTTC.

The chain links TRBV12-3 or TRBV12-4 to TRBJ2-2, with TRBD2 matching over 10 bases. This CDR3 has 15 amino acids. Unmatched junction bases numbered 6, after V lost 6 bases and J lost 5 bases. The chain's CDR3 is CASSERGGRTGELFF. In nucleotides, the CDR3 is TGTGCCAGCAGCGAGCGGGGGGGCCGGACCGGGGAGCTGTTTTTT.

The V and J genes are TRBV5-1 and TRBJ2-1, with 10 bases that match TRBD1. The CDR3 extends over 15 amino acids. V lost 3 bases and J lost 5; bases outside the gene matches: 5. Germline V gene data show CDR1 as SGHRS and CDR2 as YFSETQ. The CDR3 is CASSWEGQGNNEQFF. DNA for the CDR3: TGCGCCAGCAGCTGGGAGGGACAGGGGAACAATGAGCAGTTCTTC. Combining the CDR3 with reference TRBV5-1 and TRBJ2-1 gives the whole variable domain KAGVTQTPRYLIKTRGQQVTLSCSPISGHRSVSWYQQTPGQGLQFLFEYFSETQRNKGNFPGRFSGRQFSNSRSEMNVSTLELGDSALYLCASSWEGQGNNEQFFGPGTRLTVL.

V is TRBV12-3 or TRBV12-4 and J is TRBJ1-3; D gene ambiguous. The CDR3 is made up of 14 amino acids. Trimming stripped 6 bases from V and 0 bases from J, with 9 bases between. CDR3 sequence reads: CASRPGRSGNTIYF. The CDR3, as DNA: TGTGCCAGCAGGCCTGGGCGCTCTGGAAACACCATATATTTT.

The chain recombines TRBV19 with TRBJ1-5; TRBD1 matches at 11 bases. The V and J ends lost 10 bases and 5 bases, in that order; junction bases with no gene match: 4. This CDR3 is 13 amino acids long. Germline V lookup: CDR1 LNHDA, CDR2 SQIVND (reference sequence). CDR3 sequence (DNA): TGTGCCACCTCGGACAGGGGGCATCAGCCCCAGCATTTT. Its protein is CATSDRGHQPQHF.

The chain couples TRBV6-2 or TRBV6-3 to TRBJ1-6, with D possibly matching TRBD1 (5 bases). This CDR3 spans 14 amino acids. The germline V gene has CDR1 MNHEY and CDR2 SVGEGT. The V and J ends lost 5 bases and 10 bases respectively, with 15 bases between them. CDR3 coding DNA: TGTGCCAGCAGTACGATCAGGGTTGCCTCACCCCTCCACTTT. Its protein is CASSTIRVASPLHF.

In this sample, this clonotype turned up once. This chain connects TRBV5-6 to TRBJ1-5, with D maybe TRBD1 (5 bases). This CDR3 is 15 amino acids long. Germline V lookup: CDR1 SGHDT, CDR2 YYEEEE. V lost 4 bases and J 6 bases, leaving 17 bases between the germline ends. The CDR3 bases are TGTGCCAGCAGCCGCGGGAGGGGCTACGGTCAGCCCCAGCATTTT. It is translated as CASSRGRGYGQPQHF.

The rearrangement uses TRBV29-1 and TRBJ1-1; D gene unclear. V was trimmed by 4 bases and J by 1 base, leaving 10 bases between them. CDR1 and CDR2 (germline): SQVTM, ANQGSEA. This CDR3 spans 13 amino acids. The CDR3 DNA reads TGCAGCGTTGCTCGGAGTAGGAACACTGAAGCTTTCTTT. Its protein is CSVARSRNTEAFF.

DNA of the CDR3: TGTGCCAGTAGTCGAGGGACACTCGAGCAGTACTTC. Amino acids: CASSRGTLEQYF. The chain is built from TRBV19 and TRBJ2-7, with D tentatively TRBD1 (6 bases). This CDR3 is 12 amino acids long. Germline-derived CDR1 and CDR2 are LNHDA and SQIVND (reference sequence). Trimming left V 5 bases short and J 6 bases short, with 11 bases between.

This sequence joins TRBV2 and TRBJ2-2; D not resolved. This CDR3 comprises 14 residues. V was cut by 6 bases and J by 1 base, with 9 bases left in between. Per germline, CDR1 SNHLY and CDR2 FYNNEI. Here the CDR3 reads CASRSGRNTGELFF. The CDR3 DNA sequence: TGTGCCAGCAGGAGTGGCAGGAACACCGGGGAGCTGTTTTTT.

The chain links TRBV29-1 to TRBJ1-1; possible D gene TRBD1, 5 bases. The CDR3 is made up of 13 amino acids. V was shortened by 4 bases and J by 0 bases, with 9 bases between the two germline ends. CDR1 is SQVTM, CDR2 ANQGSEA, per germline. The CDR3 spells CSVGGEVNTEAFF. The CDR3 bases are TGCAGCGTTGGGGGGGAGGTGAACACTGAAGCTTTCTTT.

CDR3 coding DNA: TGCAGCGGACAGGATATGAACACTGAAGCTTTCTTT. Amino acids: CSGQDMNTEAFF. This chain uses TRBV29-1 with TRBJ1-1; D possibly corresponds to TRBD1 (6 bases). Trimming removed 7 bases at V and 0 bases at J, with 9 bases between. From germline, CDR1 is SQVTM and CDR2 ANQGSEA. The CDR3 loop spans 12 amino acids.

J is TRBJ1-5 and V is TRBV12-3 or TRBV12-4, with D maybe TRBD1 (6 bases). V was shortened by 6 bases and J by 7 bases, with 19 bases between the two germline ends. The CDR3 is made up of 15 amino acids. The CDR3 region has the DNA TGTGCCAGCAGCCCGAGGGGGGTTGGATACCAGCCCCAGCATTTT. As protein: CASSPRGVGYQPQHF.

The chain recombines TRBV28 with TRBJ2-7; 9 bases align to TRBD1. The CDR3 runs 14 residues. V trimming: 7 bases; J trimming: 4 bases; junction bases outside the gene matches: 8. Looked up from germline, CDR1 is MDHEN and CDR2 is SYDVKM. CDR3 loop: CASNQGQGRYEQYF. CDR3 in DNA: TGTGCCAGCAACCAAGGACAGGGGCGTTACGAGCAGTACTTC.

The chain combines TRBV27 with TRBJ1-1, with 12 bases matching TRBD1. This CDR3 is built from 17 residues. Germline trimming cut 6 bases from V and 4 bases from J; bases unmatched to any gene: 12. Per the germline V gene, CDR1 is MNHEY and CDR2 is SMNVEV (reference sequence). This CDR3 reads CASRTGTGGKGSTEAFF. The DNA for the CDR3 is TGTGCCAGCAGAACCGGGACAGGGGGCAAAGGTAGCACTGAAGCTTTCTTT.